The rows below give T cell receptor beta chains drawn from one sample of a study of blood T cell repertoires in COVID-19. Clones were read by immunoSEQ multiplex PCR, and TCRdb kept only the in-frame ones, dropping some. The sample records about 300,000 clones, more than 75% being singletons. Sequences were obtained from peripheral blood. These receptors were taken from a woman in her 50s with acute or convalescent COVID-19. The CDR3 runs from the conserved cysteine through the conserved F or W.

V gene	J gene	CDR3 protein
TRBV27	TRBJ1-5	CASSGDRGQPQHF
TRBV15	TRBJ2-5	CATSSSSGPQETQYF
TRBV4-1	TRBJ1-1	CASSQWSASRGGDTEAFF
TRBV5-6	TRBJ2-5	CASSWDRGRTETQYF
TRBV7-9	TRBJ1-2	CAGGWGANYGYTF
TRBV7-2	TRBJ2-5	CASSLGGSRPETQYF
TRBV6-5	TRBJ1-1	CASSYVRDRGLAFF
TRBV5-1	TRBJ2-3	CASSQGLAGGDTQYF
TRBV7-2	TRBJ2-1	CASSSTSGYNEQFF
TRBV13	TRBJ2-1	CASSFALAANNEQFF
TRBV12-3/TRBV12-4	TRBJ2-1	CASRRLVNEQFF
TRBV9	TRBJ2-5	CASSVAASGRMGETQYF
TRBV11-2	TRBJ2-3	CASSTRGLAGGTDTQYF
TRBV7-9	TRBJ1-1	CASSLVGGLILDEAFF
TRBV5-4	TRBJ1-4	CASSLGQGDNEKLFF
TRBV6-5	TRBJ1-1	CASSYGGRVNTEAFF
TRBV2	TRBJ1-2	CASSTNPDRGPSYTF
TRBV7-2	TRBJ2-7	CASSYADTYEQYF
TRBV4-3	TRBJ1-5	CASSQSGYSNQPQHF
TRBV2	TRBJ1-6	CASSDLGGSYNSPLHF
TRBV3-1/TRBV3-2	TRBJ2-4	CASSPRLAGGLIRLAKNIQYF
TRBV5-1	TRBJ2-7	CASSPDGQTPVEQYF
TRBV20-1	TRBJ2-1	CSASGLVLNSGSSNEQFF
TRBV3-1/TRBV3-2	TRBJ1-5	CASSQDFGGNQPQHF
TRBV18	TRBJ2-2	CAQAGAANTGELFF
TRBV7-2	TRBJ2-4	CASREPGQGSRDIQYF
TRBV30	TRBJ1-2	CAWSPLMTGSETF
TRBV7-2	TRBJ2-4	CASSSSGSLAKNIQYF
TRBV28	TRBJ2-7	CASSSPTPGLGYEQYF
TRBV6-7	TRBJ2-1	CASSYGARDEQFF
TRBV4-1	TRBJ1-2	CASSQGRGRRDYGYTF
TRBV10-3	TRBJ2-3	CAISGRGGLSDTQYF
TRBV7-2	TRBJ1-2	CASSLGQARGYTF
TRBV5-1	TRBJ1-5	CASINRTYTWPQHF
TRBV2	TRBJ1-4	CASSNNGVKEEKLFF
TRBV6-2/TRBV6-3	TRBJ2-7	CASSYAKGQEYF
TRBV2	TRBJ1-2	CASSGTLYGYTF
TRBV7-9	TRBJ2-7	CASSSNRDRVYEQYF
TRBV7-6	TRBJ2-1	CASSFGLAGGPRNNEQFF
TRBV2	TRBJ1-2	CASRDGTSYGYTF
TRBV21-1	TRBJ2-2	CARGGRLAGVAGELFF
TRBV29-1	TRBJ1-4	CSVGRASLGEKLFF
TRBV27	TRBJ2-3	CASARILAGPVGTDTQYF
TRBV14	TRBJ2-5	CASSQDLYGLAEWEETQYF
TRBV6-2/TRBV6-3	TRBJ2-7	CASSSPSRPYEQYF
TRBV28	TRBJ1-2	CASSLWAVIKGNYGYTF
TRBV4-2	TRBJ1-4	CASSQVQRTGDEKLFF
TRBV23-1	TRBJ1-4	CASSQKGRGNEKLFF
TRBV28	TRBJ2-7	CASRTPGLALSEQYF
TRBV2	TRBJ1-1	CASSDRVTGTEAFF
TRBV6-6	TRBJ1-1	CASSWGGDTEAFF
TRBV28	TRBJ1-2	CASSLRRGRAWNGYTF
TRBV9	TRBJ2-4	CASSVDGIQYF
TRBV18	TRBJ1-1	CASSPGRLNEAFF
TRBV6-5	TRBJ2-1	CASTEGREPYNEQFF
TRBV14	TRBJ2-7	CASSPGFTTYEQYF
TRBV18	TRBJ1-2	CASSPPGLYGYTF
TRBV27	TRBJ2-1	CASSSQGRGSSYNEQFF
TRBV27	TRBJ2-7	CASRTSGSSGRFHEQYF